The 25 T cell receptor beta chains given below trace back to one sample, sequenced in a study of T cells in localized non-small cell lung cancer. Using immunoSEQ multiplex PCR, the repertoire was profiled, and TCRdb retains in-frame clones only, with some absent. Altogether more than 2,000 clones are present, 25% being singletons, with the ten largest covering 6.4%. The sequencing used lung tumor tissue, collected before any cancer treatment. The receptors stem from a woman aged 40-69 years with stage III lung adenocarcinoma.

By sample fraction, this clone is large. V and J are TRBV6-8 and TRBJ2-3, with D possibly TRBD2 on 5 matching bases. Looked up from germline, CDR1 is MNHGY and CDR2 is SAAAGT. The CDR3 is 15 amino acids. V lost 6 bases to trimming and J lost 5 bases, with 18 bases between them. This CDR3 reads CASSPGGEGRDTQYF. In nucleotides, the CDR3 is TGTGCCAGCAGCCCCGGCGGAGAGGGAAGAGATACGCAGTATTTT.

This chain uses TRBV30 with TRBJ1-6; D is unresolved. Germline CDR1 GTSNPN, CDR2 SVGIG (reference sequence). Trimming pared 1 base from V and 7 bases from J, leaving 8 bases between. The CDR3 runs 13 residues. The DNA for the CDR3 is TGTGCCTGGAGTGGCAGCCTCAATTCACCCCTCCACTTT. It yields the protein CAWSGSLNSPLHF.

This chain joins TRBV6-8 and TRBJ1-2; D is unclear. V was trimmed by 6 bases and J by 4 bases, leaving 15 bases between them. Per the germline V gene, CDR1 is MNHGY and CDR2 is SAAAGT. The CDR3 is 14 amino acids. CDR3 in DNA: TGTGCCAGCAGACTGGACCCGACTCTCTATGGCTACACCTTC. This gives the protein CASRLDPTLYGYTF.

The chain has TRBV19 and TRBJ1-3; D remains unclear. Germline V CDR1 and CDR2: LNHDA, SQIVND (reference sequence). Trimming pared 2 bases from V and 0 bases from J, leaving 11 bases between. The CDR3 contains 16 residues. This CDR3 is CASSISGPSSGNTIYF. Written as DNA, the CDR3 is TGTGCCAGTAGTATAAGCGGGCCCAGCTCTGGAAACACCATATATTTT.

This clone showed up just a few times. V is TRBV9 and J is TRBJ2-5, with TRBD1 as a possible D gene (5 bases). There are 14 residues in the CDR3. With 0 bases removed from V and 4 bases from J, the gap between germline ends came to 10 bases. Looked up from germline, CDR1 is SGDLS and CDR2 is YYNGEE. CDR3: CASSVGPRGETQYF. CDR3 coding DNA: TGTGCCAGCAGCGTAGGACCTAGGGGAGAGACCCAGTACTTC.

This chain connects TRBV19 to TRBJ1-5; unclear D gene. This CDR3 is built from 13 residues. CDR1 is LNHDA, CDR2 SQIVND, per germline (reference sequence). Trimming shortened V by 0 bases and J by 6 bases, and 6 bases separated the two germline ends. CDR3 in amino acids: CASSIDRSQPQHF. CDR3 in DNA: TGTGCCAGTAGTATAGATCGAAGTCAGCCCCAGCATTTT.

Relative to its sample, this clone is medium-sized. The chain uses TRBV11-3 and TRBJ2-5, with D perhaps TRBD1 or TRBD2 (5 bases each). This CDR3 is built from 14 residues. Germline CDR1 SGHNT, CDR2 YENEEA. V gave up 4 bases and J gave up 2 bases, with 11 bases separating them. The CDR3 sequence is CASSSSGAQETQYF. DNA for the CDR3: TGTGCCAGCAGCTCGTCCGGGGCACAAGAGACCCAGTACTTC.

The chain links TRBV29-1 to TRBJ1-2, with TRBD1 identical over 8 bases. Germline V gene lookup returns CDR1 SQVTM and CDR2 ANQGSEA. Trimming cost V 3 bases and J 4 bases; bases outside gene matches: 4. The CDR3 consists of 13 residues. The CDR3 DNA reads TGCAGCGTTGAGGGACAGGCACTCTATGGCTACACCTTC. Encoded protein: CSVEGQALYGYTF.

The J gene is TRBJ1-3, the V gene TRBV11-3, with D possibly being TRBD1 (5 bases). Germline V gives CDR1 SGHNT, CDR2 YENEEA. Trimming took off 3 bases at V and 0 bases at J, with 15 bases between the two ends. The CDR3 spans 17 residues. The CDR3 nucleotides read TGTGCCAGCAGCTTGGTGGGACGGCCGAGCTCTGGAAACACCATATATTTT. Amino acid sequence: CASSLVGRPSSGNTIYF.

This rearrangement joins TRBV15 to TRBJ2-1; TRBD2 matches at 8 bases. Germline lookup yields CDR1 LNHNV and CDR2 YYDKDF (reference sequence). This CDR3 has 14 amino acids. The trim removed 3 bases at V and 8 bases at J, leaving 6 bases unmatched. CDR3 amino acids: CATSRSGGKYEQFF. In DNA, the CDR3 is TGTGCCACCAGCAGGTCGGGGGGGAAGTATGAGCAGTTCTTC. Looking up the rest from reference TRBV15 and TRBJ2-1 gives the full variable domain: DAMVIQNPRYQVTQFGKPVTLSCSQTLNHNVMYWYQQKSSQAPKLLFHYYDKDFNNEADTPDNFQSRRPNTSFCFLDIRSPGLGDTAMYLCATSRSGGKYEQFFGPGTRLTVL.

The V and J genes are TRBV29-1 and TRBJ1-1; 8 bases are a match to TRBD1. The CDR3 totals 13 residues. The V and J ends lost 6 bases and 1 base, in that order; junction bases with no gene match: 4. Germline CDR1 reads SQVTM; CDR2 reads ANQGSEA. CDR3 in DNA: TGCAGCGTCGCAGGGGGCCGGAACACTGAAGCTTTCTTT. Its translation: CSVAGGRNTEAFF.

There are a few counts of this clone. This chain uses TRBV6-8 with TRBJ1-5; D is unclear. Between the trimmed V and J ends, which lost 0 bases and 6 bases, there was a span of 6 bases. This CDR3 contains 13 residues. Germline V lookup: CDR1 MNHGY, CDR2 SAAAGT. CDR3 coding DNA: TGTGCCAGCAGTTACTCGAATTCTCAGCCCCAGCATTTT. Translated: CASSYSNSQPQHF.

This clone is medium-sized by share. This chain connects TRBV1 to TRBJ1-2; TRBD1, the D gene given by the table, was not confirmed from the DNA. TRBV1 is listed as a pseudogene. The CDR3 spans 14 residues. The CDR3 coding sequence is TGCGCCAGCAGCCACGGGACAGCTGACTATGGCTACACCTTC. Its protein is CASSHGTADYGYTF.

J is TRBJ2-7 and V is TRBV18, with unresolved D. CDR1 and CDR2 (germline): KGHSH, LQKENI. The germline V and J ends were trimmed by 6 bases and 0 bases, with 6 bases remaining between them. This CDR3 spans 12 amino acids. The CDR3, as DNA: TGTGCCAGCTCTGGGGTCTCCTACGAGCAGTACTTC. As protein: CASSGVSYEQYF.

CDR3 nucleotides: TGTGCCAGCAAACGGGACCTAAACACCGGGGAGCTGTTTTTT. Residues: CASKRDLNTGELFF. The chain joins TRBV12-5 to TRBJ2-2; D is possibly TRBD1 or TRBD2 (5 bases each). The CDR3 contains 14 residues. Germline CDR1 reads LGHNT; CDR2 reads FRNRAP.

The chain recombines TRBV5-1 with TRBJ2-5; possibly TRBD2 for D (5 bases). CDR3 length equals 16 residues. V was pared by 0 bases and J by 0 bases, with 12 bases between. Germline assignment: CDR1 SGHRS and CDR2 YFSETQ. CDR3 sequence: CASSLGSTTYQETQYF. Written as DNA, the CDR3 is TGCGCCAGCAGCTTGGGGTCGACTACCTACCAAGAGACCCAGTACTTC.

This clone occurred a few times. The chain couples TRBV9 to TRBJ2-2; D not certain. Germline-derived CDR1 and CDR2 are SGDLS and YYNGEE. The V end lost 5 bases, the J end lost 0 bases, and 8 bases lay between the germline ends. The CDR3 has 14 residues. The CDR3 reads CASRRLSNTGELFF. CDR3 coding DNA: TGTGCCAGCAGGCGGCTTTCGAACACCGGGGAGCTGTTTTTT.

This chain connects TRBV19 to TRBJ1-5; D call uncertain. The CDR3 is 13 amino acids. Trimming stripped 8 bases from V and 6 bases from J, with 14 bases between. The germline V gene encodes CDR1 LNHDA and CDR2 SQIVND (reference sequence). Written as DNA, the CDR3 is TGTGCCAGTGGAACGGCCTTAGGTCAGCCCCAGCATTTT. Protein: CASGTALGQPQHF.

The gene calls are TRBV11-3 and TRBJ2-3; D tentatively reads TRBD1 or TRBD2 (5 bases each). Germline CDR1 reads SGHNT; CDR2 reads YENEEA. Trimming removed 0 bases from V and 5 bases from J, with 12 bases in between. CDR3 length equals 15 residues. The CDR3 here is CASSLEGLAGDTQYF. For the CDR3, the DNA is TGTGCCAGCAGCTTAGAGGGGCTAGCCGGAGATACGCAGTATTTT.

This clone has more than one count but fewer than ten. The chain joins TRBV11-3 to TRBJ1-5; 9 bases fit TRBD1. Germline CDR1 SGHNT, CDR2 YENEEA. CDR3 length equals 15 residues. The trim removed 6 bases at V and 2 bases at J, leaving 5 bases unmatched. CDR3 region: CASRTGGGRNQPQHF. Written as DNA, the CDR3 is TGTGCCAGCAGGACAGGGGGAGGACGCAATCAGCCCCAGCATTTT.

This clone has only a few counts. This chain links TRBV28 with TRBJ1-5; TRBD1 aligns across 9 bases. Trimming at V came to 5 bases and at J to 4 bases, leaving 6 bases not matched to a gene. The CDR3 has 15 amino acids. Germline CDR1 and CDR2: MDHEN and SYDVKM. CDR3 amino acids: CASSQPGQGNQPQHF. CDR3 nucleotide sequence: TGTGCCAGCAGTCAACCGGGACAGGGTAATCAGCCCCAGCATTTT.

The J gene is TRBJ1-4, the V gene TRBV7-2; D call uncertain. The V end was cut by 8 bases, the J end by 2 bases, with 9 bases between. Germline V gives CDR1 SGHTA, CDR2 FQGNSA. The CDR3 runs 13 residues. Here the CDR3 reads CASRSRTNEKLFF. CDR3 DNA sequence: TGTGCCAGCCGCTCTAGGACTAATGAAAAACTGTTTTTT.

This clone appeared a few times. This chain joins TRBV11-3 and TRBJ1-2; D not certain. Trimming shortened V by 3 bases and J by 1 base, and 9 bases separated the two germline ends. From germline, CDR1 is SGHNT and CDR2 YENEEA. This CDR3 contains 14 residues. CDR3 nucleotide sequence: TGTGCCAGCAGCTTTGAGTCCCTTAACTATGGCTACACCTTC. Its protein product is CASSFESLNYGYTF.

This clone was observed a few times. The genes are TRBV7-6 and TRBJ1-3, with TRBD1 matching 7 bases. Losses at the gene ends were 5 bases for V and 4 bases for J; bases not matched to a gene: 11. The CDR3 is 16 residues long. Germline lookup yields CDR1 SGHVS and CDR2 FNYEAQ. The CDR3 DNA reads TGTGCCAGCAGCACCCGGGAGGGGGCGCTCGGAAACACCATATATTTT. This codes for CASSTREGALGNTIYF.

By sample fraction, this clone is large (0.1 to 1%). This sample also contains other DNA sequences that code for the same CDR3. This rearrangement joins TRBV11-3 to TRBJ2-7; D is unclear. V was clipped by 2 bases and J by 2 bases, with 10 bases between them. The CDR3 totals 14 residues. Germline CDR1 reads SGHNT; CDR2 reads YENEEA. As DNA, the CDR3 is TGTGCCAGCAGCTTATCGTCCGGAGCCTACGAGCAGTACTTC. Residues: CASSLSSGAYEQYF.